Below, one T cell receptor beta chain is given with its context. V trimming: 5 bases; J trimming: 3 bases; junction bases outside the gene matches: 9. The CDR3 runs 15 residues. In germline, CDR1 is SNHLY, CDR2 FYNNEI. Original data processing: From reference gene primer amplification, estimates of nucleated cell counts were derived. Sequencing was performed with immunoSEQ multiplex PCR; in TCRdb, only in-frame clones are kept and a portion is missing. V and J calls and clone size come straight from that table; D and trimming were deduced from the DNA. This sample has 95,000 to 100,000 clones; 85% to 95% occur once, and the top ten carry approximately 5.8%. The sample originates from a study of blood T cell repertoires in COVID-19. Study background: COVID-19 samples from acute and convalescent phases originated in the United States, Italy and Spain.

The V and J genes are TRBV2 and TRBJ2-7; 8 positions match TRBD2. Sequencing was performed on peripheral blood. The TCR comes from a man aged 45-65 years with active COVID-19. CDR3 sequence: CASSFRLAMGYEQYF. The CDR3 region has the DNA TGTGCCAGCAGTTTCCGACTAGCGATGGGCTACGAGCAGTACTTC.